This T cell receptor (beta chain) was profiled in a study of graft-versus-host responses after intestinal transplantation. Using immunoSEQ multiplex PCR, the repertoire was profiled, and TCRdb retains in-frame clones only, with some absent. The table shows 85,000 to 90,000 clones, with less than 95% occurring only once. General study findings and limits: Within allografts, high graft-versus-host to host-versus-graft clonal ratios were seen among patients with graft-donor T cell macrochimerism. Maximum circulating GvH clone levels tracked with early post-transplant HvG decreases. GvH clones turned up in recipient marrow; some had shown up first in ileum or blood.

This CDR3 contains 20 residues. After removal of 3 bases from V and 2 bases from J, the junction contained 19 bases not matched to a gene. Germline V gene sequence: CDR1 MDHEN, CDR2 SYDVKM. This clone was observed a single time. Its antigen is still unknown. The rearrangement joins TRBV28 to TRBJ2-7, with 10 nucleotides matching TRBD2. The receptor comes from a human donor who was the organ donor for an intestinal transplant. This specimen consisted of unstimulated CD4+ T cells sorted from spleen or lymph node cells, obtained before transplant. CDR3 residues: CASSFGGIAGGPDIPYEQYF. The CDR3 nucleotides read TGTGCCAGCAGTTTCGGGGGGATAGCGGGAGGACCTGATATCCCCTACGAGCAGTACTTC.